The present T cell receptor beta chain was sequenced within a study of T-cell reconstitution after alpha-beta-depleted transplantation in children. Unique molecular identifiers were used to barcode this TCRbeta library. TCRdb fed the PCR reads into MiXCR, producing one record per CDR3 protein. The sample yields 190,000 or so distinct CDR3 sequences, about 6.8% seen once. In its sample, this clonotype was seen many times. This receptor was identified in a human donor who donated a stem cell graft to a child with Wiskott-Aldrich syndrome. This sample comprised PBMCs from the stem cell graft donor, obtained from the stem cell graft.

The CDR3 reads CASSLGGANTGELFF. CDR3 nucleotides: TGCGCCAGCAGCTTGGGAGGGGCCAACACCGGGGAGCTGTTTTTT. This chain links TRBV5-1 with TRBJ2-2; D tentatively fits TRBD1 or TRBD2 (5 bases each). Germline loops: CDR1 SGHRS, CDR2 YFSETQ. V was cut by 0 bases and J by 2 bases, with 8 bases left in between. The CDR3 has 15 residues.